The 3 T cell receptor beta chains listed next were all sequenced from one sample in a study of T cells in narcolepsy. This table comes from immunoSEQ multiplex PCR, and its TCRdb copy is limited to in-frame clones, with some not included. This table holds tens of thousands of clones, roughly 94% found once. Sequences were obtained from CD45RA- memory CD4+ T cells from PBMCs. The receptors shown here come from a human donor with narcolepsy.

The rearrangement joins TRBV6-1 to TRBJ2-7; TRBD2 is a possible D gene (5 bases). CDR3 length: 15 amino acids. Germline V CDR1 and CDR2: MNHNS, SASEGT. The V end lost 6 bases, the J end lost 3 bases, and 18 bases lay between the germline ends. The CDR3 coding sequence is TGTGCCAGCAGGGATCTGAGGGTTACTCTCTACGAGCAGTACTTC. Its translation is CASRDLRVTLYEQYF.

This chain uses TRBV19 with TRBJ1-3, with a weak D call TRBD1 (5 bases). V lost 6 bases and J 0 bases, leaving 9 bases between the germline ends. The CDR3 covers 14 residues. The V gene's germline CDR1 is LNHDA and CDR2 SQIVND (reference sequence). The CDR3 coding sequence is TGTGCCAGTAGACGGACAAGCTCTGGAAACACCATATATTTT. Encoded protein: CASRRTSSGNTIYF.

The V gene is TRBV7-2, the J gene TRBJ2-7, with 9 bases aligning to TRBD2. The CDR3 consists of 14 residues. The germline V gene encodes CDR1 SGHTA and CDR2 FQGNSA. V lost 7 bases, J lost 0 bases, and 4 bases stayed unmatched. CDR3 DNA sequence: TGTGCCAGCACCCGCGGGGGGGGCTCCTACGAGCAGTACTTC. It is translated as CASTRGGGSYEQYF.